This entry is about one T cell receptor (beta chain). Per the original data handling: Amplification from reference gene primers served as the basis for estimated nucleated cell counts. Profiling relied on immunoSEQ multiplex PCR, and the TCRdb table lists in-frame clones only, not all of them. V, J and clone size derive from that table, while D and trimming were established from the DNA sequence. This sample has roughly 250,000 clones, with around 82% found just once. Germline V gene lookup returns CDR1 SQVTM and CDR2 ANQGSEA. The V end lost 0 bases, the J end lost 2 bases, and 7 bases lay between the germline ends. The CDR3 totals 13 residues. This sample is part of a study of blood T cell repertoires in COVID-19. On the study more broadly: Sites across the United States, Italy and Spain contributed samples from acute and convalescent COVID-19. T cells, B-cell-depleted T cells, or PBMCs supplied cDNA or gDNA.

Patients of the Seattle cohort, enrolled during active infection, were followed longitudinally. This TCR was recovered from a human donor with COVID-19, enrolled during active disease. The donor label of this sample is uncertain. This rearrangement joins TRBV29-1 to TRBJ2-5; D gene unclear. The sample consisted of peripheral blood. The CDR3 bases are TGCAGCGTTGAAGATCCCAGGCAAGAGACCCAGTACTTC. This codes for CSVEDPRQETQYF.